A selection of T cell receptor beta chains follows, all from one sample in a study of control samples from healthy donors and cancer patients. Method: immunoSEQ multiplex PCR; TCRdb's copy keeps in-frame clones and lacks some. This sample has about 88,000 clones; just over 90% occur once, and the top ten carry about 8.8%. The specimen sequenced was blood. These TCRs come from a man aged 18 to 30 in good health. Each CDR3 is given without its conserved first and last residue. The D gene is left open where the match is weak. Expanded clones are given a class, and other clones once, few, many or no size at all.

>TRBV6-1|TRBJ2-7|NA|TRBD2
ASSETAGSSYEQY
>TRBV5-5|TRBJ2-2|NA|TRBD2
ASSPSGTSSTGELF
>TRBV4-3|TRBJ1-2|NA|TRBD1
ASSQVSTGTFYGYT
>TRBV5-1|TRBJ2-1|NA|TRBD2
ASSLPAGGRNEQF
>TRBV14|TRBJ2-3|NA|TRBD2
ASSQVRAGAGRGTDTQY
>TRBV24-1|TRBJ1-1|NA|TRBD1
ATSDPRGLETEAF
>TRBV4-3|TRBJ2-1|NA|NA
ASSQIDGRTYNEQF
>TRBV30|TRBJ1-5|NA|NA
AWSDGLSNQPQH
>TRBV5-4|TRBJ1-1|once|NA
ASSLGGRGGTEAF
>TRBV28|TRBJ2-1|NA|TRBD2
ASSLSVSVVAGSSYNEQF
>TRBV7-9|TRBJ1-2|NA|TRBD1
ASSRTLDRVHGYT
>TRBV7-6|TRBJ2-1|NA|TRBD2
ASSRTTGTIYEQF
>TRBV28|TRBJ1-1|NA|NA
ASNAGLNTEAF
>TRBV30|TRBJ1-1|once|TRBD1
AWGHGDRGAF
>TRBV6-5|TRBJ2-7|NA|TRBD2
ASSGRNYEQY
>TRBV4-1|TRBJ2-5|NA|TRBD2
ASSPSSGGPAETQY
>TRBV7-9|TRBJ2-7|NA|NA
ASSLQGNPYEQY
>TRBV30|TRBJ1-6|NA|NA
AWSVGSGYNSPLH
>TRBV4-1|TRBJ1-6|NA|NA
ASSQGERNNSPLH
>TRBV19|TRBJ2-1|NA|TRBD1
ASSPGDRSYNEQF
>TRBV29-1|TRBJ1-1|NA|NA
SVEPVNTEAF
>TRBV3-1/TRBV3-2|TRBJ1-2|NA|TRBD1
ASSQRQGFGYT
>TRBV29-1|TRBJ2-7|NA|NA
SVEEGANSYEQY
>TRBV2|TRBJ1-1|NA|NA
ASGEMWVNTEAF
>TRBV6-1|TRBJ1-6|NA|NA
ASSEDGDNSPLH
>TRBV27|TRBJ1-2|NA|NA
ASSTGLFGGYT
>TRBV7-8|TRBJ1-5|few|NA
ASSLATVFGVGNQPQH
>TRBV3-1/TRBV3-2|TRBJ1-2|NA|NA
ASSQTGRSYGYT
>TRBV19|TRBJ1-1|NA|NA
ASSSGTWNEAF
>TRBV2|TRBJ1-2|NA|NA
ASSEEGYGYT
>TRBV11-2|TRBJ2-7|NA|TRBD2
ASSTLAGATYEQY
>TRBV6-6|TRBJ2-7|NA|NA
ASRPGIHEQY
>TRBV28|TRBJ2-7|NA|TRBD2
ASSLSAGERPYEQY
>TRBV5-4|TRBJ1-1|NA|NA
ASSLTGGNTEAF
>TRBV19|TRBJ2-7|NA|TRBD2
ASSIASGGLYEQY
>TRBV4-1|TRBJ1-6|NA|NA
ASSQGPGLGFALH
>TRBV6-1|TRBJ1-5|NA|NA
ASSEIGNQPQH
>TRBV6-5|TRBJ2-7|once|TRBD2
ASSPSGGTYEQY
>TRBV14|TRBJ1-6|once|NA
ASSQVRRTGGTYNSPLH
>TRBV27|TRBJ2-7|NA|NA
ASSLAGEEREQY
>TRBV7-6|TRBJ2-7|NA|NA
ASSSVGEQY
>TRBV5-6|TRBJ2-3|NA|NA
ASSDPVAEQY
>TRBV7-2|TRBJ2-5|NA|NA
ASGSQPETQY
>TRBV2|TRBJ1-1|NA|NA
ASSPRAVWNTEAF
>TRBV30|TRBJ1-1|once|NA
AWIPRRDSEAF
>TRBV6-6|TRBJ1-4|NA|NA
ASSRTSATNEKLF
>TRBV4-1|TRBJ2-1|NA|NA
ASSHPSAGRRYNEQF
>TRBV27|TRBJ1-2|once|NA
ASSSQTGPAGYT
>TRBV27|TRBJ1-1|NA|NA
ASRPTRNTEAF
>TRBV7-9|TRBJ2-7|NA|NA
ASSPGEQSPEQY
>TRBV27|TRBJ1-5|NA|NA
ASTMSSGSNQPQH
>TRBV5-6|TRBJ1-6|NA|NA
ASLGAGSNSPLH
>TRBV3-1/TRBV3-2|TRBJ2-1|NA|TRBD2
ASRQTGTSALGEQF
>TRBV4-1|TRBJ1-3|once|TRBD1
ASSQGLSVGRGRTSSGNTIY
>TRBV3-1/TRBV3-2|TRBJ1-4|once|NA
ASSQTKEKLF
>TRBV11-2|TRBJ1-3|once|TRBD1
ASSPTGSGNTIY
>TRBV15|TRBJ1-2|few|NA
ATSSQGPLYGYT
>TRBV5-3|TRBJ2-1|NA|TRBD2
ARSAGGSSYNEQF